The rows below give T cell receptor beta chains drawn from one sample of a study of blood T cell repertoires in COVID-19. Using immunoSEQ multiplex PCR, the repertoire was profiled, and TCRdb retains in-frame clones only, with some absent. The data hold about 250,000 clones, with 80% to 90% observed a single time. The sample was peripheral blood. The receptors derive from a man of 80 years or more with acute or convalescent COVID-19. Both conserved end residues are part of each CDR3. Each record gives: V gene, D gene, CDR3 protein. The D gene is left open where the match is weak.

v_gene: TRBV2; d_gene: TRBD1; CDR3aa: CASTGQGSQTQYF
v_gene: TRBV10-3; d_gene: TRBD2; CDR3aa: CAISESSSGVYEQFF
v_gene: TRBV5-1; d_gene: TRBD2; CDR3aa: CASSRGLAGDNEQFF
v_gene: TRBV2; d_gene: TRBD1; CDR3aa: CASGQGGTDTQYF
v_gene: TRBV3-1/TRBV3-2; d_gene: .; CDR3aa: CASSHKPEKLFF
v_gene: TRBV5-6; d_gene: TRBD1; CDR3aa: CASSGRTGEITYTQYF
v_gene: TRBV7-2; d_gene: TRBD2; CDR3aa: CASSWGGLKETQYF
v_gene: TRBV5-4; d_gene: .; CDR3aa: CASSINTARPGSTQYF
v_gene: TRBV2; d_gene: TRBD2; CDR3aa: CASSTSGAYNEQFF
v_gene: TRBV19; d_gene: TRBD1; CDR3aa: CASSSPGGTDDNQPQHF